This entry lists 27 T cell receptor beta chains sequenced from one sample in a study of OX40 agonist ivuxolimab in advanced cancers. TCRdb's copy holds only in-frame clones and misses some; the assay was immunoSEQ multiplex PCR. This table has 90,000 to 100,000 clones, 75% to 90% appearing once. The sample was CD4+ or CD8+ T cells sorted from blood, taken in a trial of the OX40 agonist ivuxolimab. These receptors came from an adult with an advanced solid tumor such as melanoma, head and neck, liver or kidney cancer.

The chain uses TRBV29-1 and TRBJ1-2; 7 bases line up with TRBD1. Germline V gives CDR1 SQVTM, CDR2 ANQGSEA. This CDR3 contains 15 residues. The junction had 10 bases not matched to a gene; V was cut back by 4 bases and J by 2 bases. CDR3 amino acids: CSVAYRLTGNYGYTF. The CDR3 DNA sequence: TGCAGCGTTGCGTACCGGCTGACAGGGAACTATGGCTACACCTTC.

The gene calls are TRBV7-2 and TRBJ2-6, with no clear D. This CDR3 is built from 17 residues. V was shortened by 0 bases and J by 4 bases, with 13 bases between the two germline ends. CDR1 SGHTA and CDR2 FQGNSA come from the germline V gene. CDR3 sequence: CASSLARSGGGANVLTF. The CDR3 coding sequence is TGTGCCAGCAGCTTAGCAAGGTCCGGCGGCGGGGCCAACGTCCTGACTTTC.

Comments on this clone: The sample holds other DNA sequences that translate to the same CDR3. The CDR3 coding sequence is TGTGCCAGCAGTGAATCAGACTCTGGGGCCAACGTCCTGACTTTC. This encodes CASSESDSGANVLTF. This rearrangement joins TRBV2 to TRBJ2-6; D is unclear. V gave up 2 bases and J gave up 0 bases, with 5 bases separating them. From germline, CDR1 is SNHLY and CDR2 FYNNEI. The CDR3 contains 15 residues.

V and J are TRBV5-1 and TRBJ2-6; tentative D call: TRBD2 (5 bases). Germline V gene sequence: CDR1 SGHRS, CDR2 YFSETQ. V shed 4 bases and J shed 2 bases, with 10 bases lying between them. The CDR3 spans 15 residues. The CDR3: CASSIGIAGANVLTF. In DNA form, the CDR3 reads TGCGCCAGCAGCATCGGGATAGCTGGGGCCAACGTCCTGACTTTC.

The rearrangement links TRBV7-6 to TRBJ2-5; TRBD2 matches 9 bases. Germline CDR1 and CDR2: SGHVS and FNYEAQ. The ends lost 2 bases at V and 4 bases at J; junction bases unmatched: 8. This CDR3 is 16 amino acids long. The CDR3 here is CASSLRSREGPETQYF. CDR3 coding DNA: TGTGCCAGCAGCTTACGGTCGCGGGAGGGCCCAGAGACCCAGTACTTC.

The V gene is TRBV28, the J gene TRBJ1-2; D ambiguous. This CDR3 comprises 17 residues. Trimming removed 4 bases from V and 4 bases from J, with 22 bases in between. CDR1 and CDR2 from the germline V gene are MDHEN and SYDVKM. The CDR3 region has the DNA TGTGCCAGCAGTTCCGAGGTACATCCCCTCCTCCTCTATGGCTACACCTTC. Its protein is CASSSEVHPLLLYGYTF.

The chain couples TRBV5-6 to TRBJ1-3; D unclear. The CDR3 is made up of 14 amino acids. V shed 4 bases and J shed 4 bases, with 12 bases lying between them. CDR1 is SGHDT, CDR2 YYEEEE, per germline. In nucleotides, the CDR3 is TGTGCCAGCAGCGCCCAAAGTTCGGGAAACACCATATATTTT. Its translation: CASSAQSSGNTIYF.

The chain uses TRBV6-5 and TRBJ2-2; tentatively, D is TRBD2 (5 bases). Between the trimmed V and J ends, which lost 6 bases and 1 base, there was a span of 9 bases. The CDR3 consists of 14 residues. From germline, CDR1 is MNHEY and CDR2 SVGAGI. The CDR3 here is CASRARGNTGELFF. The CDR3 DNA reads TGTGCCAGCAGGGCCCGGGGGAACACCGGGGAGCTGTTTTTT.

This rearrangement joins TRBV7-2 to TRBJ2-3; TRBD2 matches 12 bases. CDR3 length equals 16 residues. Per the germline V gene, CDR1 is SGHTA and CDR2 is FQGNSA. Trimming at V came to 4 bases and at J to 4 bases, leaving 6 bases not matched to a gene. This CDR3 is CASSWSTSGRPDTQYF. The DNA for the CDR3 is TGTGCCAGCAGCTGGTCGACTAGCGGGAGACCAGATACGCAGTATTTT.

Written as DNA, the CDR3 is TGTGCCTGGAGTCCGACCCCGGACAGGGGGCTAAGAGGCTACACCTTC. It codes for CAWSPTPDRGLRGYTF. The V and J genes are TRBV30 and TRBJ1-2, with TRBD1 identical over 11 bases. After removal of 2 bases from V and 8 bases from J, the junction contained 13 bases not matched to a gene. Germline values: CDR1 GTSNPN, CDR2 SVGIG (reference sequence). The CDR3 covers 16 residues.

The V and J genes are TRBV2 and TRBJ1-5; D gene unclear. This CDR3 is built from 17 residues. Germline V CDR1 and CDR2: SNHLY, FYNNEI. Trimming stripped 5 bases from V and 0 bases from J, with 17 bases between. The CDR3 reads CASSWSTYLYSNQPQHF. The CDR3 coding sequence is TGTGCCAGCAGTTGGTCGACCTACCTTTATAGCAATCAGCCCCAGCATTTT.

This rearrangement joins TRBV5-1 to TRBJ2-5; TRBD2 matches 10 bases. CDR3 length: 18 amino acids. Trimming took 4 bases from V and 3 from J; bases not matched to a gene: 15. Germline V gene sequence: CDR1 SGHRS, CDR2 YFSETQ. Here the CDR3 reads CASSVAPTSGTTEETQYF. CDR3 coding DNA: TGCGCCAGCAGCGTGGCCCCTACTAGCGGGACCACCGAAGAGACCCAGTACTTC.

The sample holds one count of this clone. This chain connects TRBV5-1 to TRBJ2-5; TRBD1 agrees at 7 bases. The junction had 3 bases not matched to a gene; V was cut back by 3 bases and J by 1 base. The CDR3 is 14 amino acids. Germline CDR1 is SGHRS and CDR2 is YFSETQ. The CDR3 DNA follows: TGCGCCAGCAGCTCGGGACAGACCCAAGAGACCCAGTACTTC. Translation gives CASSSGQTQETQYF. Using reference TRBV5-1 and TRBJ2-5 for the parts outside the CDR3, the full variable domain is KAGVTQTPRYLIKTRGQQVTLSCSPISGHRSVSWYQQTPGQGLQFLFEYFSETQRNKGNFPGRFSGRQFSNSRSEMNVSTLELGDSALYLCASSSGQTQETQYFGPGTRLLVL.

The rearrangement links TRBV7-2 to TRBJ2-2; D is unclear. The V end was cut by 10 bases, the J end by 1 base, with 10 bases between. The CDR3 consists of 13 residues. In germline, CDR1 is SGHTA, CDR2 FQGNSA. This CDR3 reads CATLPGNTGELFF. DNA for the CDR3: TGTGCCACCCTGCCGGGGAACACCGGGGAGCTGTTTTTT.

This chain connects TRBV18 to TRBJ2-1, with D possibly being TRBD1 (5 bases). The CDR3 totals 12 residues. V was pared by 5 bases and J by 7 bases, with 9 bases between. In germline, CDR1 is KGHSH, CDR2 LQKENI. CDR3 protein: CASSATGNEQFF. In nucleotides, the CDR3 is TGTGCCAGCTCAGCCACAGGAAATGAGCAGTTCTTC.

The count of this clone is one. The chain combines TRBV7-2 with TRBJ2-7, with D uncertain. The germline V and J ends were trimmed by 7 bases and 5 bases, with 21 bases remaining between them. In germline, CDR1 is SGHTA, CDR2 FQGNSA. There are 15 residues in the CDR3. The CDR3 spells CASTLRRPERDEQYV. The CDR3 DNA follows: TGTGCCAGCACCCTCCGCCGCCCCGAAAGGGACGAGCAGTACGTC.

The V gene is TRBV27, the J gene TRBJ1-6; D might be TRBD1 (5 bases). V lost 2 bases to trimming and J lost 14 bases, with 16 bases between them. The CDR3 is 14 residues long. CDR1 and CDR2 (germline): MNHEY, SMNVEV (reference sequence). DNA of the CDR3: TGTGCCAGCAGTTTAGAAGGCCAGGGACGAGCCCTCCACTTT. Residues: CASSLEGQGRALHF.

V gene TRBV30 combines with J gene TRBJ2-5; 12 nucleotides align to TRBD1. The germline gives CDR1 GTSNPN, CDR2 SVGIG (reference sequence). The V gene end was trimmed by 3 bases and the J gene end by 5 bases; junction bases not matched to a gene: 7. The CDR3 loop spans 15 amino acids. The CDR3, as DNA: TGTGCCTGGAGGGAGGGACAGGGGGCTCGGGAGACCCAGTACTTC. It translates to CAWREGQGARETQYF.

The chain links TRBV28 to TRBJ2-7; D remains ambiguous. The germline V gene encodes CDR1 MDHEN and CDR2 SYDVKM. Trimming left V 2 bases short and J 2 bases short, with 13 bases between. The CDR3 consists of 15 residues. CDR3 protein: CASSLTNPYAYEQYF. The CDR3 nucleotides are TGTGCCAGCAGTTTAACTAATCCCTACGCCTACGAGCAGTACTTC. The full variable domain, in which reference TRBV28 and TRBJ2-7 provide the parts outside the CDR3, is DVKVTQSSRYLVKRTGEKVFLECVQDMDHENMFWYRQDPGLGLRLIYFSYDVKMKEKGDIPEGYSVSREKKERFSLILESASTNQTSMYLCASSLTNPYAYEQYFGPGTRLTVT.

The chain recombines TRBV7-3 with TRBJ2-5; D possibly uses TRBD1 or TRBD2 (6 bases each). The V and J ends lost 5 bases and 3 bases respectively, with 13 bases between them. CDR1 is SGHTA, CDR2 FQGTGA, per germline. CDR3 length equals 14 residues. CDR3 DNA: TGTGCCAGCAGCCCGACGGGGGCGGAAGAGACCCAGTACTTC. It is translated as CASSPTGAEETQYF.

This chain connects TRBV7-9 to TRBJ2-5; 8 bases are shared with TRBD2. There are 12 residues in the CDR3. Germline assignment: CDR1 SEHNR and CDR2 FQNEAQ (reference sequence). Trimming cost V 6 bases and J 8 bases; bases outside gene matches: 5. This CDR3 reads CASSSAGETQYF. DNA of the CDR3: TGTGCCAGCAGTTCAGCGGGGGAAACCCAGTACTTC.

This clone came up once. The CDR3 region has the DNA TGTGCCATCAGTGAAGGGGCCCAAGAGACCCAGTACTTC. Protein sequence: CAISEGAQETQYF. The chain is built from TRBV10-3 and TRBJ2-5; D might be TRBD1 (5 bases). The CDR3 is made up of 13 amino acids. Germline loops: CDR1 ENHRY, CDR2 SYGVKD. V lost 3 bases to trimming and J lost 1 base, with 6 bases between them.

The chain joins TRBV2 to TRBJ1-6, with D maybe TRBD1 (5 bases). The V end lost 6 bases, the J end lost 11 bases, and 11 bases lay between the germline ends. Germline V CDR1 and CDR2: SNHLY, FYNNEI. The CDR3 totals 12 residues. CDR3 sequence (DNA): TGTGCCAGCAGCCAGACAGTCGCACCCCTCCACTTT. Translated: CASSQTVAPLHF.

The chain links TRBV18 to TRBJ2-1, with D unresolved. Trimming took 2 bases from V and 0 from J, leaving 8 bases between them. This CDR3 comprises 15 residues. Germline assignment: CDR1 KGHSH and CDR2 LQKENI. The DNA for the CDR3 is TGTGCCAGCTCACCAAGCTGGGGCTCCTACAATGAGCAGTTCTTC. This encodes CASSPSWGSYNEQFF.

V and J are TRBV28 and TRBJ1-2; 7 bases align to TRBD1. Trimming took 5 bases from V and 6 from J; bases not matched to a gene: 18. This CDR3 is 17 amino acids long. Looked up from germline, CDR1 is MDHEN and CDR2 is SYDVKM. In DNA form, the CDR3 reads TGTGCCAGCAGTCTTGCGGACAGGTCAACATCAGGAGATGGCTACACCTTC. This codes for CASSLADRSTSGDGYTF.

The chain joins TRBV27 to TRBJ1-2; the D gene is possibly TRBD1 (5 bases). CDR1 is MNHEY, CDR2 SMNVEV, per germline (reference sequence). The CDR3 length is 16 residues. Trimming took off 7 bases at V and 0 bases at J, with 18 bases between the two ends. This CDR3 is CASKGTSYAANYGYTF. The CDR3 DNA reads TGTGCCAGCAAAGGGACGAGCTACGCTGCTAACTATGGCTACACCTTC.

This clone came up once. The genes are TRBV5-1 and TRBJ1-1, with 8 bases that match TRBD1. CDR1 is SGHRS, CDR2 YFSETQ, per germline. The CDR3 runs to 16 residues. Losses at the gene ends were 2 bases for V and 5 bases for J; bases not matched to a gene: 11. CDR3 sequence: CASSFGQGALGTEAFF. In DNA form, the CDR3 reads TGCGCCAGCAGCTTTGGCCAGGGGGCGTTAGGGACTGAAGCTTTCTTT.